The table lists the clone carrying this T cell receptor (beta chain) with a few counts. What it binds is not known. Method: immunoSEQ multiplex PCR; TCRdb's copy keeps in-frame clones and lacks some. Among about 46,000 clones listed, 60% to 80% were seen once. The sample originates from a study of radiotherapy plus CTLA-4 blockade in lung cancer. Whole-study results and caveats: In blood, tumor-derived TCR clones expanded after radiotherapy plus ipilimumab.

The receptor's source is a human donor with non-small cell lung cancer whose response to radiotherapy plus ipilimumab could not be evaluated. The source material was peripheral blood, sampled from a patient treated with radiotherapy plus ipilimumab.

DNA for the CDR3: TGTGCCAGCAGACAGGGGCCTTTTGAAGCTTTCTTT. The encoded protein is CASRQGPFEAFF. V gene TRBV6-1 combines with J gene TRBJ1-1; 7 positions agree with TRBD1. V dropped 6 bases and J dropped 7; count of bases not matched to a gene: 5. There are 12 residues in the CDR3. Germline CDR1 MNHNS, CDR2 SASEGT.